This entry lists 9 T cell receptor beta chains sequenced from one sample in a study of OX40 agonist ivuxolimab in advanced cancers. To prepare the library, the immunoSEQ multiplex PCR assay was applied. Imported from immuneACCESS, the table was reduced by TCRdb to in-frame sequences with V and J called. These copies leave out some clones; in studies compared against another copy, an unresolved V gene accounts for under half, and the cause of the remainder is not known. For this sample there are roughly 56,000 clones; about 85% appear just once. 4% to 6% of the sample is held by the ten biggest clonotypes. Sequenced here: CD4+ or CD8+ T cells sorted from blood, sampled in a trial of the OX40 agonist ivuxolimab. The receptors stem from an adult with an advanced solid tumor such as melanoma, head and neck, liver or kidney cancer.

The J gene is TRBJ1-2, the V gene TRBV10-2, with D unresolved. The CDR3 consists of 16 residues. The germline CDR1 and CDR2 sequences are WSHSY and SAAADI. V was clipped by 0 bases and J by 4 bases, with 15 bases between them. The CDR3 is CASSESDGVSVYGYTF. The DNA for the CDR3 is TGCGCCAGCAGTGAGTCCGACGGGGTATCAGTCTATGGCTACACCTTC.

J is TRBJ2-1 and V is TRBV11-1, with D perhaps TRBD2 (6 bases). CDR3 length equals 15 residues. Germline V gene lookup returns CDR1 SGHAT and CDR2 FQDESV (reference sequence). V lost 3 bases to trimming and J lost 0 bases, with 9 bases between them. The CDR3 DNA reads TGTGCCAGCAGCTTGGTGGGGGGCTCCTACAATGAGCAGTTCTTC. Its translation: CASSLVGGSYNEQFF. Full variable domain (missing parts from reference TRBV11-1 and TRBJ2-1): EAEVAQSPRYKITEKSQAVAFWCDPISGHATLYWYRQILGQGPELLVQFQDESVVDDSQLPKDRFSAERLKGVDSTLKIQPAELGDSAMYLCASSLVGGSYNEQFFGPGTRLTVL.

The chain joins TRBV7-3 to TRBJ2-3; 7 bases agree with TRBD2. V gave up 1 base and J gave up 7 bases; unmatched junction bases: 8. Per the germline V gene, CDR1 is SGHTA and CDR2 is FQGTGA. The CDR3 is 15 residues long. CDR3 nucleotide sequence: TGTGCCAGCAGCTTAAACGGGGGGAGCGGGTATACGCAGTATTTT. Amino acids: CASSLNGGSGYTQYF. The whole variable domain, remainder taken from reference TRBV7-3 and TRBJ2-3, is GAGVSQTPSNKVTEKGKYVELRCDPISGHTALYWYRQSLGQGPEFLIYFQGTGAADDSGLPNDRFFAVRPEGSVSTLKIQRTERGDSAVYLCASSLNGGSGYTQYFGPGTRLTVL.

This chain uses TRBV18 with TRBJ1-5; 12 bases are shared with TRBD1. V lost 4 bases and J lost 2; bases outside the gene matches: 9. The CDR3 consists of 18 residues. Germline V gene sequence: CDR1 KGHSH, CDR2 LQKENI. The CDR3 reads CASSLGQGAQRGNQPQHF. The CDR3 bases are TGTGCCAGCTCACTGGGACAGGGGGCTCAAAGGGGCAATCAGCCCCAGCATTTT.

This sequence joins TRBV6-5 and TRBJ2-1; possibly TRBD1 for D (5 bases). This CDR3 is built from 12 residues. Trimming took 0 bases from V and 15 from J, leaving 12 bases between them. CDR1 and CDR2 (germline): MNHEY, SVGAGI. The CDR3: CASSYSPTDRFF. The DNA of the CDR3 is TGTGCCAGCAGTTACTCCCCTACAGACAGGTTCTTC.

The V gene is TRBV30, the J gene TRBJ1-3; the D is unclear. Germline V gene lookup returns CDR1 GTSNPN and CDR2 SVGIG (reference sequence). The CDR3 spans 14 residues. V was pared by 2 bases and J by 0 bases, with 8 bases between. CDR3 amino acids: CAWSLEFSGNTIYF. CDR3 DNA sequence: TGTGCCTGGAGTTTGGAATTCTCTGGAAACACCATATATTTT. The whole variable domain, remainder taken from reference TRBV30 and TRBJ1-3, is SQTIHQWPATLVQPVGSPLSLECTVEGTSNPNLYWYRQAAGRGLQLLFYSVGIGQISSEVPQNLSASRPQDRQFILSSKKLLLSDSGFYLCAWSLEFSGNTIYFGEGSWLTVV.

The gene calls are TRBV10-2 and TRBJ1-5; D is unclear. CDR1 and CDR2 (germline): WSHSY, SAAADI. The ends were cut back, 4 bases at V and 9 bases at J, with 13 bases in the middle. This CDR3 has 13 residues. In DNA, the CDR3 is TGCGCCAGCAGTGTCCGGACCGACGGGCCCCAGCATTTT. Translation gives CASSVRTDGPQHF.

This clone has a single count. Distinct nucleotide sequences in the sample also encode this CDR3. The chain combines TRBV7-3 with TRBJ2-1; D not resolved. CDR3 size: 13 residues. With 3 bases removed from V and 3 bases from J, the gap between germline ends came to 6 bases. The V gene's germline CDR1 is SGHTA and CDR2 FQGTGA. CDR3 loop: CASSLNGYNEQFF. CDR3 nucleotide sequence: TGTGCCAGCAGCTTGAACGGCTACAATGAGCAGTTCTTC.

V and J are TRBV12-1 and TRBJ2-7. TRBV12-1 is classified as a pseudogene. This CDR3 spans 20 amino acids. Here the CDR3 DNA reads TGTGCCAGCAGCTTTAGGCAGTGTCACGACCGAAGGGATTTTTTATACGAGCAGTACTTC. As protein: CASSFRQCHDRRDFLYEQYF.